What follows is one T cell receptor (beta chain) and its context. The CDR3 has 13 amino acids. CDR1 is SGHKS and CDR2 is YYEKEE in the germline V gene (reference sequence). Trimming removed 4 bases from V and 1 base from J; junction bases left unmatched: 1. Naive CD8 cells comprised CD45RO-negative, CCR7-positively selected cells, excluding terminally differentiated effector memory CD45RA+ cells. Each of the donors was a healthy adult who was HIV-negative and had not had a recent acute infection or vaccination. This table comes from immunoSEQ multiplex PCR, and its TCRdb copy is limited to in-frame clones, with some not included. The sample contains fewer than 800,000 clones, about 92% of which appear only once. The data originate from a study of shared clonotypes between healthy human individuals. Whole-study context: Per donor, CD8 memory used one plate, CD8 naive used two, CD4 memory used three and CD4 naive used three.

Material for sequencing was naive CD8+ T cells sorted from blood. The sequence was collected from a man aged 25 to 45 in good health. This rearrangement joins TRBV5-5 to TRBJ2-5; 7 bases match TRBD1. The CDR3 protein is CASSGDSQETQYF. CDR3 DNA: TGTGCCAGCAGCGGGGACAGCCAAGAGACCCAGTACTTC.